What follows is one T cell receptor (beta chain) and its context. In the study's own analysis: The assay estimated nucleated cells by amplifying reference gene primers. Some clones are missing from TCRdb's copy, which holds only in-frame ones; the method was immunoSEQ multiplex PCR. V and J calls and clone size come straight from that table; D and trimming were deduced from the DNA. The table lists about 73,000 clones, about four fifths of them singletons. V lost 4 bases and J lost 1; bases outside the gene matches: 13. The CDR3 loop spans 18 amino acids. Per germline, CDR1 SGHRS and CDR2 YFSETQ. These data belong to a study of blood T cell repertoires in COVID-19. About the research overall: There were acute and convalescent COVID-19 samples, and they came from the United States, Italy and Spain. T cells, B-cell-depleted T cells, or PBMCs provided the cDNA or gDNA that served as material.

The chain carries TRBV5-1 and TRBJ1-5; 8 positions agree with TRBD1. The sequenced sample consisted of peripheral blood. The source is a man in his fifties or sixties with active COVID-19. This CDR3 is CASSIMPITGGSNQPQHF. In DNA, the CDR3 is TGCGCCAGCAGCATAATGCCGATCACAGGGGGGAGCAATCAGCCCCAGCATTTT.